This note documents a single T cell receptor (beta chain) sequence. Antigen unknown. The treatment is: roughly 10-day PBMC culture with coronavirus spike peptide pools or control peptides (ViraFEST assay). With the Oncomine TCR Beta short-read assay, DNA from cultured CD4+ T cells was sequenced. TCRdb fed the PCR reads into MiXCR, producing one record per CDR3 protein. This repertoire shows some 8,300 distinct CDR3 sequences, about 70% found once; its top ten account for 37%. The sample originates from a study of vaccination and CD4 T cells after COVID-19. Overall study: Treatment of control cultures consisted of a CEFX pool, an HIV-1 Nef pool, or no peptide.

Study conclusions and caveats: Median numbers of SARS-CoV-2-reactive clonotypes increased from 21 to 38 (not a significant change).

The germline V gene encodes CDR1 GTSNPN and CDR2 SVGIG (reference sequence). J was trimmed by 2 bases and V by 2 bases; bases with no gene match: 8. The CDR3 is 15 amino acids. Sequencing was done on a sample of CD4+ T cells from blood, cultured in vitro. The rearrangement uses TRBV30 and TRBJ1-1; 7 bases fit TRBD1. The receptor comes from a human donor who had recovered from COVID-19. The CDR3 is CAWSPITGVNTEAFF. CDR3 DNA: TGTGCCTGGAGTCCAATTACAGGGGTCAACACTGAAGCTTTCTTT.